Included here is one TCR beta chain sequence, with context. Germline V lookup: CDR1 MNHNY, CDR2 SVGAGI (reference sequence). The CDR3 loop spans 11 amino acids. V shed 2 bases and J shed 12 bases, with 11 bases lying between them. Original processing methods: Amplification of reference gene primers was used by the study to estimate nucleated cell counts. Clones were read by immunoSEQ multiplex PCR, and TCRdb kept only the in-frame ones, dropping some. V and J calls and clone size are copied from that table; D and trimming were computed from the DNA. This table has tens of thousands of clones, roughly 89% appearing once. The data were obtained in a study of blood T cell repertoires in COVID-19. Background on the study: Material from acute and convalescent COVID-19 was sourced from the United States, Italy and Spain. From T cells, B-cell-depleted T cells, or PBMCs came the material, which was cDNA or gDNA.

The J gene is TRBJ2-7, the V gene TRBV6-6; no firm D call. Material: peripheral blood. This clonotype originated in a human donor in a cohort sampled during active COVID-19. CDR3 amino acids: CASSYGPGLYF. CDR3 coding DNA: TGTGCCAGCAGTTACGGTCCGGGTCTGTACTTC.